A selection of T cell receptor beta chains follows, all from one sample in a study of blood T cell repertoires in COVID-19. Some clones are missing from TCRdb's copy, which holds only in-frame ones; the method was immunoSEQ multiplex PCR. Of approximately 96,000 clones in the sample, more than 85% were seen once. Sequencing input: peripheral blood. These receptors came from a man aged 55-75 years with acute or convalescent COVID-19. The CDR3 runs from the conserved cysteine through the conserved F or W. A D gene is named only where the DNA matches it firmly. Clone size appears in some rows only: once, few, many, or a class for an expanded clone.

d_gene	abundance	v_gene	j_gene	CDR3nt	CDR3aa
.	.	TRBV14	TRBJ2-2	TGTGCCAGCAGCCCCCTCCTGTTCGCCGGGGAGCTGTTTTTT	CASSPLLFAGELFF
.	.	TRBV5-1	TRBJ2-2	TGCGCCAGCAGCTTGCTCCCCAGGGAAGACACCGGGGAGCTGTTTTTT	CASSLLPREDTGELFF
TRBD1	.	TRBV3-1/TRBV3-2	TRBJ1-3	TGTGCCAGCAGCCGCGGATCAGGGGGCTCCTCTGGAAACACCATATATTTT	CASSRGSGGSSGNTIYF
TRBD2	.	TRBV4-3	TRBJ2-7	TGCGCCAGCAGCCAACAACTAGCGGGAGACTACGAGCAGTACTTC	CASSQQLAGDYEQYF
TRBD1	.	TRBV5-1	TRBJ2-5	TGCGCCAGCAGCGCGGGGACAGGGGGCGAGACCCAGTACTTC	CASSAGTGGETQYF
.	.	TRBV6-5	TRBJ2-1	TGTGCCAGCAGGGGGCTTACCAATGAGCAGTTCTTC	CASRGLTNEQFF
.	.	TRBV28	TRBJ1-6	TGTGCCAGCAGTTCTGATGAGTATAATTCACCCCTCCACTTT	CASSSDEYNSPLHF
TRBD2	.	TRBV6-2/TRBV6-3	TRBJ2-1	TGTGCCAGCAGTTACTGGGCGGGAGGGCCATATTCGGGGGATGAGCAGTTCTTC	CASSYWAGGPYSGDEQFF
.	.	TRBV12-3/TRBV12-4	TRBJ2-1	TGTGCCAGCAGCATGCACACCGAGCAGTTCTTC	CASSMHTEQFF
.	.	TRBV7-9	TRBJ1-4	TGTGCCAGCAGCTTAGATATGGAGTTAGGCAGAAAACTGTTTTTT	CASSLDMELGRKLFF
.	few	TRBV18	TRBJ2-7	TGTGCCAGCTCACCCGCAGGGTGGGTCGAGCAGTACTTC	CASSPAGWVEQYF
TRBD1	.	TRBV15	TRBJ2-1	TGTGCCACCACCTCAGGGGGACGAGAGCAGTTCTTC	CATTSGGREQFF
TRBD1	.	TRBV24-1	TRBJ2-3	TGTGCCACCAGTGATAAAACCGGGACAGGGGTCAGCACAGATACGCAGTATTTT	CATSDKTGTGVSTDTQYF
.	.	TRBV23-1	TRBJ1-2	TGCGCCAGCAGTCCGGGTCACCATAACTATGGCTACACCTTC	CASSPGHHNYGYTF
.	.	TRBV28	TRBJ2-6	TGTGCCAGCAGCCGTATCGGGGACTCTGGGGCCAACGTCCTGACTTTC	CASSRIGDSGANVLTF
TRBD1	.	TRBV5-1	TRBJ2-2	TGCGCCAGCAGCATCACAGGGGGCACCACCGGGGAGCTGTTTTTT	CASSITGGTTGELFF
.	.	TRBV11-2	TRBJ1-1	TGTGCCAGCAGCTTATACGCCAGCGCTTTGAACACTGAAGCTTTCTTT	CASSLYASALNTEAFF
TRBD1	.	TRBV29-1	TRBJ1-2	TGCAGCCTTCGGACAGGGCGCCACTATGGCTACACCTTC	CSLRTGRHYGYTF
TRBD2	.	TRBV9	TRBJ2-3	TGTGCCAGCAGCCGCGGAGGGACTAGCGGTGCAGATACGCAGTATTTT	CASSRGGTSGADTQYF
TRBD1	.	TRBV7-9	TRBJ2-2	TGTGCCAACAACAGGGGAACCGGGGAGCTGTTTTTT	CANNRGTGELFF
TRBD1	.	TRBV28	TRBJ1-5	TGTGCCAGCATGGCCGACAGGGAGAATCAGCCCCAGCATTTT	CASMADRENQPQHF
TRBD2	.	TRBV7-2	TRBJ2-3	TGTGCCAGCAGCTCGCCGACTAGCGGGGAAAGCACAGATACGCAGTATTTT	CASSSPTSGESTDTQYF
TRBD2	.	TRBV7-2	TRBJ2-3	TGTGCCAGCAGACTAGCGGGAGTAGAGGGAGATACGCAGTATTTT	CASRLAGVEGDTQYF
TRBD2	.	TRBV9	TRBJ2-2	TGTGCCAGCAGCGTGTTAGCGGGAGGTGGCGGGGAGCTGTTTTTT	CASSVLAGGGGELFF
TRBD1	.	TRBV5-1	TRBJ1-2	TGCGCCAGCAGCCCGGCAAGGGACAGGGCTGGTTATGGCTACACCTTC	CASSPARDRAGYGYTF
.	.	TRBV6-5	TRBJ1-2	TGTGCCAGCAGTTCCTTATATGGCTACACCTTC	CASSSLYGYTF
.	.	TRBV11-3	TRBJ2-7	TGTGCCAGCAGCTTAGACAGGGACTACGAGCAGTACTTC	CASSLDRDYEQYF
TRBD1	.	TRBV7-9	TRBJ1-1	TGTGCCAGCAGCCCCACTCCGTGGGACAGGGTGAACACTGAAGCTTTCTTT	CASSPTPWDRVNTEAFF
.	.	TRBV20-1	TRBJ2-7	TGCAGTGCTACTTCGGGTCACGAGCAGTACTTC	CSATSGHEQYF